Listed here are 32 T cell receptor beta chains from one sample, sequenced in a study of CD8 T cells in Susac syndrome. It was with random hexamers that 0.5 to 1 ug RNA was reverse transcribed. TCRdb re-derived calls from the immunoSEQ multiplex PCR reads in MiXCR, one entry per CDR3 protein. The table has roughly 88,000 distinct CDR3 sequences, about 95% seen once. The sample comprised CD8+ T cells from PBMCs. The receptors shown here come from a human donor with Susac syndrome.

The chain joins TRBV20-1 to TRBJ2-1; the D gene could be TRBD1 or TRBD2 (5 bases each). The CDR3 is 17 amino acids. Germline CDR1 DFQATT, CDR2 SNEGSKA (reference sequence). V was trimmed by 2 bases and J by 2 bases, leaving 19 bases between them. In DNA, the CDR3 is TGCAGTGCTAGAAGCCGCAACAGGATAGCGCCCTACAATGAGCAGTTCTTC. Translation: CSARSRNRIAPYNEQFF.

The CDR3 nucleotides read TGTGCCAGCAGTGAAGGAGGGTATAATTCACCCCTCCACTTT. It yields the protein CASSEGGYNSPLHF. This chain connects TRBV2 to TRBJ1-6; D is uncertain. The CDR3 sequence is 14 residues long. The germline V gene has CDR1 SNHLY and CDR2 FYNNEI. Between the trimmed V and J ends, which lost 1 base and 4 bases, there was a span of 5 bases.

This clonotype was detected only once. The gene calls are TRBV19 and TRBJ2-1; D remains ambiguous. V lost 1 base and J lost 7, with 11 bases in between. CDR3 length equals 14 residues. Per the germline V gene, CDR1 is LNHDA and CDR2 is SQIVND (reference sequence). The CDR3 loop is CASSIVVERNEQFF. CDR3 nucleotide sequence: TGTGCCAGTAGTATAGTGGTTGAGCGTAATGAGCAGTTCTTC.

J is TRBJ1-2 and V is TRBV25-1, with D possibly TRBD1 on 5 matching bases. Germline-derived CDR1 and CDR2 are MGHDK and SYGVNS. Trimming took 3 bases from V and 4 from J, leaving 15 bases between them. The CDR3 loop spans 15 amino acids. The CDR3 region has the DNA TGTGCCAGCAGTGAGGGGCGGGGCGTCGGCTATGGCTACACCTTC. It yields the protein CASSEGRGVGYGYTF.

The chain is built from TRBV18 and TRBJ2-1; either TRBD1 or TRBD2 may fit D (5 bases each). The germline V gene has CDR1 KGHSH and CDR2 LQKENI. Trimming took off 5 bases at V and 2 bases at J, with 7 bases between the two ends. This CDR3 has 13 residues. The DNA of the CDR3 is TGTGCCAGCTCAGAGGGGACCTACAATGAGCAGTTCTTC. This sequence encodes CASSEGTYNEQFF.

The chain couples TRBV2 to TRBJ2-1; 8 nucleotides align to TRBD1. V lost 10 bases to trimming and J lost 2 bases; unmatched junction nucleotides: 4. The CDR3 runs to 13 residues. The V gene's germline CDR1 is SNHLY and CDR2 FYNNEI. CDR3 in amino acids: CAMKDRAYNEQFF. DNA for the CDR3: TGTGCCATGAAGGACAGGGCCTACAATGAGCAGTTCTTC.

The chain is built from TRBV3-1 and TRBJ2-3; TRBD1 matches at 8 bases. CDR1 and CDR2 (germline): LGHDT, YNNKEL (reference sequence). V lost 0 bases to trimming and J lost 5 bases; unmatched junction nucleotides: 4. The CDR3 is 15 residues long. The CDR3 DNA sequence: TGTGCCAGCAGCCAAGACTCGACAGGGGAAGATACGCAGTATTTT. It specifies CASSQDSTGEDTQYF.

The rearrangement uses TRBV15 and TRBJ2-1; unclear D gene. Trimming left V 0 bases short and J 10 bases short, with 4 bases between. The germline V gene encodes CDR1 LNHNV and CDR2 YYDKDF (reference sequence). The CDR3 consists of 11 residues. In DNA form, the CDR3 reads TGTGCCACCAGCAGAGAAGCCGAGCAGTTCTTC. This gives the protein CATSREAEQFF.

The chain uses TRBV27 and TRBJ1-5, with D tentatively TRBD1 (6 bases). This CDR3 comprises 16 residues. Looked up from germline, CDR1 is MNHEY and CDR2 is SMNVEV (reference sequence). Trimming took 3 bases from V and 0 from J, leaving 12 bases between them. This CDR3 reads CASSFVGAHSNQPQHF. CDR3 coding DNA: TGTGCCAGCAGTTTCGTGGGGGCTCATAGCAATCAGCCCCAGCATTTT.

The chain recombines TRBV29-1 with TRBJ2-2, with a possible D match to TRBD2 (5 bases). The V and J ends lost 3 bases and 1 base respectively, with 9 bases between them. The CDR3 has 14 residues. Germline V gene data show CDR1 as SQVTM and CDR2 as ANQGSEA. CDR3 in DNA: TGCAGCGTTGAGTCGGGAAGGAACACCGGGGAGCTGTTTTTT. Protein sequence: CSVESGRNTGELFF.

The rearrangement links TRBV3-1 to TRBJ2-1, with 7 nucleotides matching TRBD1. V dropped 3 bases and J dropped 3; count of bases not matched to a gene: 11. This CDR3 has 17 amino acids. Looked up from germline, CDR1 is LGHDT and CDR2 is YNNKEL (reference sequence). The CDR3 DNA reads as TGTGCCAGCAGCCAGGGAACACAGGGGCGACGCTACAATGAGCAGTTCTTC. It encodes CASSQGTQGRRYNEQFF.

The chain uses TRBV24-1 and TRBJ1-5; D not resolved. CDR3 length equals 15 residues. The V gene lost 4 bases and the J gene lost 0 bases, with 9 bases spanning the gap. Germline V gives CDR1 KGHDR, CDR2 SFDVKD. The CDR3 region has the DNA TGTGCCACCAGTGAGGGCGATTATAGCAATCAGCCCCAGCATTTT. Translating it yields CATSEGDYSNQPQHF.

V is TRBV5-1 and J is TRBJ2-5; possibly TRBD1 for D (5 bases). V was clipped by 3 bases and J by 5 bases, with 17 bases between them. Germline V gene sequence: CDR1 SGHRS, CDR2 YFSETQ. The CDR3 covers 15 residues. CDR3 DNA: TGCGCCAGCAGCTCGAAACAGGACCTAGGGGAGACCCAGTACTTC. It is translated as CASSSKQDLGETQYF.

V usage is TRBV7-9 and J usage is TRBJ2-5; D may correspond to TRBD1 or TRBD2 (6 bases each). V shed 1 base and J shed 5 bases, with 17 bases lying between them. There are 16 residues in the CDR3. Per the germline V gene, CDR1 is SEHNR and CDR2 is FQNEAQ (reference sequence). This CDR3 is CASSLVPGAEGETQYF. Here the CDR3 DNA reads TGTGCCAGCAGCTTAGTTCCGGGGGCTGAGGGGGAGACCCAGTACTTC.

The J gene is TRBJ2-7, the V gene TRBV29-1, with 9 bases aligning to TRBD1. Per germline, CDR1 SQVTM and CDR2 ANQGSEA. CDR3 size: 15 residues. The V and J ends lost 6 bases and 2 bases, in that order; junction bases with no gene match: 11. The CDR3 DNA reads as TGCAGCGTGGAGGCAGGGGACAGGGCAGCCTACGAGCAGTACTTC. Its protein product is CSVEAGDRAAYEQYF.

V usage is TRBV20-1 and J usage is TRBJ2-4; D unresolved. Germline values: CDR1 DFQATT, CDR2 SNEGSKA (reference sequence). The CDR3 has 13 residues. The V end was cut by 6 bases, the J end by 3 bases, with 12 bases between. The CDR3 protein is CSARALGKNIQYF. CDR3 in DNA: TGCAGTGCAAGGGCCCTGGGCAAAAACATTCAGTACTTC.

This rearrangement joins TRBV9 to TRBJ2-5; D uncertain. Germline V CDR1 and CDR2: SGDLS, YYNGEE. Trimming removed 4 bases from V and 2 bases from J, with 12 bases in between. CDR3 size: 14 residues. Written as DNA, the CDR3 is TGTGCCAGCAGCCGGCTTAGCTCACAAGAGACCCAGTACTTC. Translation: CASSRLSSQETQYF.

CDR3 residues: CASSQDFGARGGAFF. The CDR3 DNA reads TGCGCCAGCAGCCAAGACTTCGGTGCGCGGGGCGGAGCTTTCTTT. V usage is TRBV4-3 and J usage is TRBJ1-1; tentatively, D is TRBD1 (5 bases). V lost 0 bases, J lost 10 bases, and 18 bases lay in between. From germline, CDR1 is LGHNA and CDR2 YSLEER. The CDR3 consists of 15 residues.

The rearrangement links TRBV7-8 to TRBJ2-5, with D unclear. The CDR3 is made up of 14 amino acids. The germline V and J ends were trimmed by 5 bases and 5 bases, with 15 bases remaining between them. The germline gives CDR1 SGHVS, CDR2 FQNEAQ. The CDR3, as DNA: TGTGCCAGCAGCCCTATATCGTTGTGGGAGACCCAGTACTTC. Its protein product is CASSPISLWETQYF.

This chain connects TRBV12-3 or TRBV12-4 to TRBJ2-1; D might be TRBD2 (6 bases). V lost 7 bases, J lost 4 bases, and 11 bases lay in between. This CDR3 region has 13 residues. The CDR3 loop reads CASKGTGYNEQFF. The CDR3 DNA reads as TGTGCCAGCAAGGGGACTGGTTACAATGAGCAGTTCTTC.

This chain joins TRBV7-6 and TRBJ2-7, with 7 bases aligning to TRBD1. CDR3 length equals 13 residues. Germline-derived CDR1 and CDR2 are SGHVS and FNYEAQ. V was pared by 1 base and J by 5 bases, with 2 bases of the junction left unmatched. CDR3 in amino acids: CASSLGQGNEQYV. CDR3 coding DNA: TGTGCCAGCAGCTTAGGACAGGGTAACGAGCAGTACGTC.

The V call is TRBV25-1, the J call TRBJ1-5, with 7 bases identical to TRBD1. The CDR3 extends over 15 amino acids. Germline CDR1 and CDR2: MGHDK and SYGVNS. The J segment lost 6 bases and the V segment lost 5 bases, leaving 10 bases of the junction unmatched. CDR3 nucleotide sequence: TGTGCCAGCAGTCAGACAGGGAGGGTAGCTCAGCCCCAGCATTTT. It encodes CASSQTGRVAQPQHF.

The chain recombines TRBV9 with TRBJ2-2; TRBD2 matches 7 bases. The CDR3 runs to 15 residues. V shed 6 bases, J shed 5 bases, and the junction held 10 bases outside the gene matches. Germline CDR1 and CDR2: SGDLS and YYNGEE. The chain's CDR3 is CASTREDEGTGELFF. CDR3 nucleotides: TGTGCCAGCACCCGGGAGGACGAGGGGACCGGGGAGCTGTTTTTT.

The chain is built from TRBV4-1 and TRBJ2-7; 12 bases line up with TRBD1. Germline V gene lookup returns CDR1 MGHRA and CDR2 YSYEKL. Germline trimming cut 4 bases from V and 6 bases from J; bases unmatched to any gene: 4. This CDR3 is built from 14 residues. The CDR3 nucleotides are TGCGCCAGCAGCCTCGGGACAGGGGGCCTCGAGCAGTACTTC. Protein sequence: CASSLGTGGLEQYF.

J is TRBJ2-5 and V is TRBV9; 9 bases are shared with TRBD2. This CDR3 is built from 15 residues. Germline trimming cut 1 base from V and 5 bases from J; bases unmatched to any gene: 6. Germline V lookup: CDR1 SGDLS, CDR2 YYNGEE. The CDR3 DNA follows: TGTGCCAGCAGCGTATCGGGACTAGCTTGGGAGACCCAGTACTTC. As protein: CASSVSGLAWETQYF. The variable domain in full, with the rest retrieved from reference TRBV9 and TRBJ2-5, is DSGVTQTPKHLITATGQRVTLRCSPRSGDLSVYWYQQSLDQGLQFLIQYYNGEERAKGNILERFSAQQFPDLHSELNLSSLELGDSALYFCASSVSGLAWETQYFGPGTRLLVL.

This clonotype was observed a single time. This chain's CDR3 is CASSIVGGDNEQFF. The CDR3 nucleotides are TGTGCCAGTAGTATAGTAGGGGGAGACAATGAGCAGTTCTTC. The chain combines TRBV19 with TRBJ2-1, with TRBD1 as a possible D gene (6 bases). The ends were cut back, 1 base at V and 5 bases at J, with 9 bases in the middle. Germline CDR1 is LNHDA and CDR2 is SQIVND (reference sequence). This CDR3 has 14 amino acids. Using reference TRBV19 and TRBJ2-1 for the parts outside the CDR3, the full variable domain is DGGITQSPKYLFRKEGQNVTLSCEQNLNHDAMYWYRQDPGQGLRLIYYSQIVNDFQKGDIAEGYSVSREKKESFPLTVTSAQKNPTAFYLCASSIVGGDNEQFFGPGTRLTVL.

The chain links TRBV28 to TRBJ1-5; 10 bases match TRBD1. The CDR3 contains 14 residues. Germline loops: CDR1 MDHEN, CDR2 SYDVKM. V trimming: 6 bases; J trimming: 7 bases; junction bases outside the gene matches: 6. The CDR3 reads CASRGTGAGQPQHF. The CDR3 DNA reads as TGTGCCAGCAGAGGGACAGGGGCTGGACAGCCCCAGCATTTT.

This chain links TRBV29-1 with TRBJ2-1; 10 bases are a match to TRBD2. This CDR3 spans 15 amino acids. Per germline, CDR1 SQVTM and CDR2 ANQGSEA. Trimming took 4 bases from V and 5 from J; bases not matched to a gene: 8. The CDR3 protein is CSVVPSGSFHNEQFF. The CDR3 bases are TGCAGCGTTGTCCCTAGCGGGAGTTTTCACAATGAGCAGTTCTTC.

The chain couples TRBV15 to TRBJ2-2, with D unresolved. CDR3 size: 13 residues. The germline V gene has CDR1 LNHNV and CDR2 YYDKDF (reference sequence). Trimming left V 5 bases short and J 0 bases short, with 4 bases between. The CDR3: CATSVANTGELFF. CDR3 sequence (DNA): TGTGCCACCAGCGTTGCGAACACCGGGGAGCTGTTTTTT.

The rearrangement uses TRBV7-9 and TRBJ2-3, with a tentative D call TRBD1 (8 bases). The V end was cut by 5 bases, the J end by 2 bases, with 14 bases between. This CDR3 has 15 amino acids. Germline values: CDR1 SEHNR, CDR2 FQNEAQ (reference sequence). Here the CDR3 reads CASSTGGGSTDTQYF. The CDR3, as DNA: TGTGCCAGCAGCACAGGGGGGGGCTCCACAGATACGCAGTATTTT.

This chain joins TRBV9 and TRBJ1-1; 8 bases map to TRBD1. CDR1 is SGDLS and CDR2 is YYNGEE in the germline V gene. V lost 3 bases, J lost 11 bases, and 9 bases stayed unmatched. The CDR3 consists of 13 residues. CDR3 bases: TGTGCCAGCAGCGCTGGGACAGGCCCGCGGGCTTTCTTT. Amino acid sequence: CASSAGTGPRAFF.

This clonotype showed up just once. The rearrangement joins TRBV6-5 to TRBJ1-2; 8 nucleotides match TRBD1. The CDR3 contains 14 residues. The junction had 4 bases not matched to a gene; V was cut back by 4 bases and J by 3 bases. CDR1 and CDR2 (germline): MNHEY, SVGAGI. The CDR3 loop reads CASSLDRVDYGYTF. DNA of the CDR3: TGTGCCAGCAGTTTGGACAGGGTAGACTATGGCTACACCTTC.